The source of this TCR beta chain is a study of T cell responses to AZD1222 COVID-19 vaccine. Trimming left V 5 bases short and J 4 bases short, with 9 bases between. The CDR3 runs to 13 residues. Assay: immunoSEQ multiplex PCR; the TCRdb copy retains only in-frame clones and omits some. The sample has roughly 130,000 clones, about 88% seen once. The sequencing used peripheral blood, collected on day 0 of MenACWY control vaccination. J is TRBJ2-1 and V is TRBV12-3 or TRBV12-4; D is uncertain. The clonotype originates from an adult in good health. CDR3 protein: CASSPGWYNEQFF. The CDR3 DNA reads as TGTGCCAGCAGTCCCGGGTGGTACAATGAGCAGTTCTTC.